These 14 T cell receptor beta chains share one sample of origin, sequenced in a study of T-cell reconstitution after alpha-beta-depleted transplantation in children. Molecular barcoding with unique molecular identifiers was used for the TCRbeta library. TCRdb independently ran MiXCR on the PCR reads; one entry per CDR3 protein. The data hold around 25,000 distinct CDR3 sequences, with roughly a sixth observed a single time. The source material was PBMCs, mostly from graft donor cells, sampled 60 days after TCRalphabeta/CD19-depleted stem cell transplant. These receptor sequences come from a male patient aged 2-9 years who had a stem cell transplant for acute lymphoblastic leukemia, so the T cells may come from the graft donor.

In its sample, this clonotype was seen many times. The chain employs TRBV29-1 and TRBJ2-3; D is unresolved. CDR3 length: 15 residues. The germline V gene encodes CDR1 SQVTM and CDR2 ANQGSEA. V was trimmed by 4 bases and J by 2 bases, leaving 16 bases between them. The CDR3 spells CSVGHGLLYTDTQYF. CDR3 in DNA: TGCAGCGTTGGGCATGGGCTCCTGTACACAGATACGCAGTATTTT.

The V and J genes are TRBV20-1 and TRBJ2-4; 9 bases fit TRBD1. The CDR3 extends over 13 amino acids. The trim removed 3 bases at V and 7 bases at J, leaving 4 bases unmatched. CDR1 is DFQATT and CDR2 is SNEGSKA in the germline V gene (reference sequence). The CDR3 spells CSARGTGSNIQYF. CDR3 in DNA: TGCAGTGCTAGGGGGACAGGGTCGAACATTCAGTACTTC.

This clonotype occurred a few times. The genes are TRBV3-1 and TRBJ2-5, with 8 bases matching TRBD2. J gave up 4 bases and V 4 bases, and 17 bases lay outside the gene matches. The CDR3 length is 18 residues. Germline V lookup: CDR1 LGHDT, CDR2 YNNKEL (reference sequence). The CDR3 region has the DNA TGTGCCAGCAGCCCATCTGGGGGGCGGGGGGTTGGCGGAGAGACCCAGTACTTC. It encodes CASSPSGGRGVGGETQYF.

This clonotype was counted many times. This sequence joins TRBV4-2 and TRBJ2-3; TRBD2 agrees at 10 bases. The V segment lost 1 base and the J segment 2 bases; nucleotides outside the gene matches: 3. This CDR3 is built from 16 residues. Germline CDR1 and CDR2: LGHNA and YNFKEQ. The CDR3 DNA follows: TGTGCCAGCAGCCAAGGGGGACTAGCGTACACAGATACGCAGTATTTT. As protein: CASSQGGLAYTDTQYF.

This clonotype was seen ten or more times. The chain uses TRBV20-1 and TRBJ2-7, with TRBD2 matching over 9 bases. Germline V gene sequence: CDR1 DFQATT, CDR2 SNEGSKA (reference sequence). The V and J ends lost 3 bases and 0 bases, in that order; junction bases with no gene match: 6. The CDR3 runs 15 residues. The CDR3 spells CSASSVSGSSYEQYF. DNA for the CDR3: TGCAGTGCTAGTAGTGTTAGCGGGAGCTCCTACGAGCAGTACTTC.

The chain uses TRBV7-9 and TRBJ2-7; D is unresolved. CDR1 SEHNR and CDR2 FQNEAQ come from the germline V gene (reference sequence). The CDR3 is 14 residues long. V was shortened by 1 base and J by 3 bases, with 10 bases between the two germline ends. CDR3 protein: CASSLVPSNYEQYF. DNA for the CDR3: TGTGCCAGCAGCTTAGTGCCGAGTAACTACGAGCAGTACTTC.

About this clonotype: Just one base apart from a much larger clone, this may be a read error. The chain uses TRBV5-6 and TRBJ2-3, with D possibly being TRBD2 (6 bases). V was shortened by 0 bases and J by 4 bases, with 12 bases between the two germline ends. There are 15 residues in the CDR3. From germline, CDR1 is SGHDT and CDR2 YYEEEE. DNA of the CDR3: TGTGCCAGCAGCTTGGAGGTAGGGGAGGCAGATACGCAGTATTTT. Protein product: CASSLEVGEADTQYF.

In its sample, this clonotype was seen a few times. J is TRBJ2-4 and V is TRBV12-3 or TRBV12-4, with D possibly being TRBD1 (6 bases). The CDR3 spans 14 residues. Trimming took 6 bases from V and 3 from J, leaving 12 bases between them. CDR3 sequence: CASRDRQGKNIQYF. The CDR3 DNA is TGTGCCAGCAGAGACAGGCAGGGCAAAAACATTCAGTACTTC.

J is TRBJ2-1 and V is TRBV7-4; 9 bases align to TRBD1. V was clipped by 2 bases and J by 7 bases; unmatched bases: 9. Germline V gene sequence: CDR1 SGHVT, CDR2 SQSDAQ. CDR3 length: 16 amino acids. The CDR3 sequence: CASSLPSGQGGNEQFF. CDR3 bases: TGTGCCAGCAGCTTACCTTCGGGACAGGGTGGGAATGAGCAGTTCTTC.

The chain links TRBV5-1 to TRBJ1-2; TRBD1 might be the D (6 bases). Trimming removed 0 bases at V and 4 bases at J, with 13 bases between. The germline CDR1 and CDR2 sequences are SGHRS and YFSETQ. CDR3 size: 15 residues. The CDR3 nucleotides read TGCGCCAGCAGCTTGGGGGACAAGCCCCCCTATGGCTACACCTTC. This sequence encodes CASSLGDKPPYGYTF. The full variable domain, with the rest looked up from reference TRBV5-1 and TRBJ1-2, is KAGVTQTPRYLIKTRGQQVTLSCSPISGHRSVSWYQQTPGQGLQFLFEYFSETQRNKGNFPGRFSGRQFSNSRSEMNVSTLELGDSALYLCASSLGDKPPYGYTFGSGTRLTVV.

This clonotype was recorded a few times. CDR3 in DNA: TGTGCCAGCAAGGCAGGGGGCCAGCCCCAGCATTTT. Protein product: CASKAGGQPQHF. The rearrangement links TRBV6-1 to TRBJ1-5; 8 bases are a match to TRBD1. J was trimmed by 7 bases and V by 7 bases; bases with no gene match: 3. The CDR3 spans 12 residues. The germline CDR1 and CDR2 sequences are MNHNS and SASEGT.

This clonotype was seen more than once but under ten times. The V gene is TRBV5-6, the J gene TRBJ1-1, with D hard to call. In germline, CDR1 is SGHDT, CDR2 YYEEEE. Trimming stripped 4 bases from V and 5 bases from J, with 21 bases between. This CDR3 comprises 16 residues. In nucleotides, the CDR3 is TGTGCCAGCAGCCCAAATGGTCGGGGTATAACGACTGAAGCTTTCTTT. It codes for CASSPNGRGITTEAFF.

This chain joins TRBV20-1 and TRBJ2-3; unclear D gene. V lost 1 base, J lost 0 bases, and 8 bases lay in between. CDR3 length: 14 amino acids. Germline CDR1 is DFQATT and CDR2 is SNEGSKA (reference sequence). The CDR3 region is CSARGLGSTDTQYF. CDR3 coding DNA: TGCAGTGCTAGAGGGTTGGGTAGCACAGATACGCAGTATTTT.

V usage is TRBV5-6 and J usage is TRBJ2-1; D is ambiguous. V was trimmed by 0 bases and J by 3 bases, leaving 10 bases between them. The CDR3 consists of 15 residues. Germline CDR1 reads SGHDT; CDR2 reads YYEEEE. The CDR3 DNA follows: TGTGCCAGCAGCTTGGGGACGGATAACTACAATGAGCAGTTCTTC. Protein product: CASSLGTDNYNEQFF.